This entry lists 18 T cell receptor beta chains sequenced from one sample in a study of cytomegalovirus exposure and HLA in healthy donors. PCR primers comprised 60 Vbeta and 13 Jbeta primers. This table comes from immunoSEQ multiplex PCR, and its TCRdb copy is limited to in-frame clones, with some not included. The repertoire holds about 160,000 clones, with 70% to 80% as singletons. Sequenced sample: PBMCs. The receptors here all came from a young man in good health and CMV-seropositive.

The chain combines TRBV6-5 with TRBJ2-7, with D perhaps TRBD1 (5 bases). Germline lookup yields CDR1 MNHEY and CDR2 SVGAGI. The CDR3 sequence is 13 residues long. The ends were cut back, 4 bases at V and 4 bases at J, with 11 bases in the middle. CDR3 residues: CASSSSGLYEQYF. CDR3 sequence (DNA): TGTGCCAGCAGTTCATCAGGGTTGTACGAGCAGTACTTC.

V gene TRBV30 combines with J gene TRBJ1-4; D is unresolved. The CDR3 has 12 amino acids. Germline lookup yields CDR1 GTSNPN and CDR2 SVGIG (reference sequence). Trimming took 5 bases from V and 11 from J, leaving 15 bases between them. CDR3 DNA sequence: TGTGCCTGGGAGGGCCCGAGTGGGAAACTGTTTTTT. Amino acid sequence: CAWEGPSGKLFF.

J is TRBJ2-3 and V is TRBV9; 9 nucleotides agree with TRBD2. The CDR3 has 16 residues. Germline CDR1 SGDLS, CDR2 YYNGEE. The V segment lost 0 bases and the J segment 2 bases; nucleotides outside the gene matches: 4. Here the CDR3 DNA reads TGTGCCAGCAGCGTAGAGGGGACTAGCCACACAGATACGCAGTATTTT. Translating it yields CASSVEGTSHTDTQYF.

This clone was found once. The chain recombines TRBV5-1 with TRBJ2-7, with 7 bases that match TRBD1. The CDR3 sequence is 14 residues long. V lost 8 bases to trimming and J lost 6 bases; unmatched junction nucleotides: 14. The germline V gene encodes CDR1 SGHRS and CDR2 YFSETQ. CDR3 sequence (DNA): TGCGCCAGTAGCGCGACAGGGTCTTTAGGCGAGCAGTACTTC. Translating gives CASSATGSLGEQYF.

This clone was detected a few times. V usage is TRBV30 and J usage is TRBJ1-1; 7 bases are shared with TRBD1. The CDR3 runs 14 residues. J gave up 6 bases and V 0 bases, and 7 bases lay outside the gene matches. Germline CDR1 and CDR2: GTSNPN and SVGIG (reference sequence). CDR3 loop: CAWSVKGAPAEAFF. DNA of the CDR3: TGTGCCTGGAGTGTAAAGGGGGCGCCGGCTGAAGCTTTCTTT. The complete variable domain, with remaining parts taken from reference TRBV30 and TRBJ1-1, reads SQTIHQWPATLVQPVGSPLSLECTVEGTSNPNLYWYRQAAGRGLQLLFYSVGIGQISSEVPQNLSASRPQDRQFILSSKKLLLSDSGFYLCAWSVKGAPAEAFFGQGTRLTVV.

The chain links TRBV4-1 to TRBJ2-5, with D perhaps TRBD2 (7 bases). The germline V gene encodes CDR1 MGHRA and CDR2 YSYEKL. The CDR3 covers 13 residues. V lost 5 bases and J lost 5, with 12 bases in between. For the CDR3, the DNA is TGCGCCAGCAGCTTAAGGGGGGGCGAGACCCAGTACTTC. Amino acid sequence: CASSLRGGETQYF.

The V call is TRBV5-1, the J call TRBJ2-1; perhaps TRBD1 as D (6 bases). The CDR3 length is 14 residues. With 5 bases removed from V and 8 bases from J, the gap between germline ends came to 17 bases. In germline, CDR1 is SGHRS, CDR2 YFSETQ. CDR3 loop: CASSPGTPHDEQFF. CDR3 coding DNA: TGCGCCAGCAGTCCTGGGACACCACACGATGAGCAGTTCTTC.

This rearrangement joins TRBV19 to TRBJ1-4; a possible D gene is TRBD1 (6 bases). This CDR3 has 14 amino acids. CDR1 and CDR2 from the germline V gene are LNHDA and SQIVND (reference sequence). V was clipped by 4 bases and J by 2 bases, with 8 bases between them. CDR3 in DNA: TGTGCCAGTAGTAAACAGGGCACTAATGAAAAACTGTTTTTT. Its translation is CASSKQGTNEKLFF.

CDR3 DNA sequence: TGTGCCAGCAGCGGGGGGGCGAGCACAGATACGCAGTATTTT. Its translation: CASSGGASTDTQYF. The chain employs TRBV7-3 and TRBJ2-3, with a weak D call TRBD2 (7 bases). V lost 5 bases, J lost 0 bases, and 9 bases lay in between. This CDR3 has 14 residues. Looked up from germline, CDR1 is SGHTA and CDR2 is FQGTGA.

V and J are TRBV6-6 and TRBJ1-6; no reliable D call. CDR1 is MNHNY and CDR2 is SVGAGI in the germline V gene (reference sequence). This CDR3 is 14 amino acids long. V lost 2 bases and J lost 5, with 7 bases in between. As DNA, the CDR3 is TGTGCCAGCAGTTACGCGGGCGATAATTCACCCCTCCACTTT. Amino acids: CASSYAGDNSPLHF.

The chain uses TRBV6-1 and TRBJ1-6; the D gene is possibly TRBD1 (6 bases). Trimming pared 7 bases from V and 7 bases from J, leaving 17 bases between. Germline-derived CDR1 and CDR2 are MNHNS and SASEGT. The CDR3 is 15 residues long. As DNA, the CDR3 is TGTGCCAGCATCATGGGGTGGGGGCCAAATTCACCCCTCCACTTT. Amino acid sequence: CASIMGWGPNSPLHF.

This sequence joins TRBV7-6 and TRBJ2-7, with 8 bases identical to TRBD2. The length of the CDR3 is 16 residues. V was clipped by 5 bases and J by 0 bases; unmatched bases: 9. In germline, CDR1 is SGHVS, CDR2 FNYEAQ. The CDR3 is CASSHRRGTSSYEQYF. The CDR3 region has the DNA TGTGCCAGCAGCCATCGCCGTGGGACTAGCTCCTACGAGCAGTACTTC.

This clone occurred a few times. V usage is TRBV4-1 and J usage is TRBJ2-3; perhaps TRBD1 as D (5 bases). Germline V lookup: CDR1 MGHRA, CDR2 YSYEKL. There are 14 residues in the CDR3. V was shortened by 1 base and J by 3 bases, with 8 bases between the two germline ends. The CDR3: CASSQVSGTDTQYF. The DNA of the CDR3 is TGCGCCAGCAGCCAAGTTTCAGGGACAGATACGCAGTATTTT.

The chain recombines TRBV7-2 with TRBJ2-7; 13 bases align to TRBD2. V shed 5 bases and J 4 bases; nucleotides not matched to a gene: 11. The CDR3 runs to 17 residues. The germline V gene has CDR1 SGHTA and CDR2 FQGNSA. CDR3 nucleotides: TGTGCCAGCAGCCCGTCCCCGACTAGCGGGGGGCAGTACGAGCAGTACTTC. Its translation is CASSPSPTSGGQYEQYF.

In its sample, this clone was seen once. V is TRBV13 and J is TRBJ1-5, with a tentative D call TRBD1 (6 bases). This CDR3 has 16 residues. Germline V gene data show CDR1 as PRHDT and CDR2 as FYEKMQ (reference sequence). The V and J ends lost 5 bases and 0 bases respectively, with 14 bases between them. The chain's CDR3 is CASSQQGFLSNQPQHF. CDR3 nucleotide sequence: TGTGCCAGCAGCCAACAGGGTTTTCTTAGCAATCAGCCCCAGCATTTT.

The chain has TRBV10-2 and TRBJ2-1, with 9 bases fitting TRBD2. J was trimmed by 2 bases and V by 4 bases; bases with no gene match: 3. The CDR3 is 15 residues long. Germline-derived CDR1 and CDR2 are WSHSY and SAAADI. The DNA for the CDR3 is TGCGCCAGCAGTGCGACTAGCGGCCCCTACAATGAGCAGTTCTTC. The encoded protein is CASSATSGPYNEQFF.

The chain couples TRBV9 to TRBJ2-7; TRBD2 agrees at 7 bases. This CDR3 region has 13 residues. Trimming cost V 3 bases and J 6 bases; bases outside gene matches: 6. Germline lookup yields CDR1 SGDLS and CDR2 YYNGEE. The CDR3 DNA reads as TGTGCCAGCAGCGCCGCGACTAGCTCCGAGCAGTACTTC. Protein sequence: CASSAATSSEQYF.

The rearrangement links TRBV7-9 to TRBJ1-5; 10 nucleotides match TRBD1. The CDR3 loop spans 15 amino acids. J lost 5 bases, V lost 5 bases, and 6 bases had no gene match. Germline CDR1 and CDR2: SEHNR and FQNEAQ (reference sequence). Written as DNA, the CDR3 is TGTGCCAGCAGCCCGACAGGGGGCGAGCATCAGCCCCAGCATTTT. Translation gives CASSPTGGEHQPQHF.